This T cell receptor beta chain originates from a study of T-cell reconstitution after alpha-beta-depleted transplantation in children. For TCRbeta, the library was prepared with unique molecular identifiers. TCRdb re-derived calls from the PCR reads in MiXCR, one entry per CDR3 protein. Seen here are 440,000 or so distinct CDR3 sequences, 43% observed once, and the top ten hold under 35%. The V end lost 7 bases, the J end lost 2 bases, and 5 bases lay between the germline ends. This CDR3 contains 11 residues. CDR1 SGHVS and CDR2 FNYEAQ come from the germline V gene. The rearrangement links TRBV7-6 to TRBJ2-5; the D is unclear. The sequences come from PBMCs, collected before TCRalphabeta/CD19-depleted stem cell transplant. The TCR originated in a girl aged 2 to 9 with aplastic anemia, due to receive a stem cell transplant. CDR3 in DNA: TGTGCCAGCACCGTTCAAGAGACCCAGTACTTC. It yields the protein CASTVQETQYF.